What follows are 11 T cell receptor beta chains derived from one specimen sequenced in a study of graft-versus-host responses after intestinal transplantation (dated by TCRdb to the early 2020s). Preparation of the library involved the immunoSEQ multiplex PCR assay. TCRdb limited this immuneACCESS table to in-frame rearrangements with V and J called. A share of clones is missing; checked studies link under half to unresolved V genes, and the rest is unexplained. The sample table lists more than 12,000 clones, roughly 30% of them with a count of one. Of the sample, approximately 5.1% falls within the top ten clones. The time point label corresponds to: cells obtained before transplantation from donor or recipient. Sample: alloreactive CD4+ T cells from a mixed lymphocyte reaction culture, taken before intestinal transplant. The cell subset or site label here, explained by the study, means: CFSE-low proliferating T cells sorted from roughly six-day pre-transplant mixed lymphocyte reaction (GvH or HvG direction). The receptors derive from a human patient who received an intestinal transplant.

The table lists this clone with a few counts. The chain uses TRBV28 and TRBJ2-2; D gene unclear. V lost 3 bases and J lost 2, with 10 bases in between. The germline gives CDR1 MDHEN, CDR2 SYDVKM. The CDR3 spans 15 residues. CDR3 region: CASSFGGANTGELFF. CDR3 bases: TGTGCCAGCAGTTTCGGCGGAGCAAACACCGGGGAGCTGTTTTTT.

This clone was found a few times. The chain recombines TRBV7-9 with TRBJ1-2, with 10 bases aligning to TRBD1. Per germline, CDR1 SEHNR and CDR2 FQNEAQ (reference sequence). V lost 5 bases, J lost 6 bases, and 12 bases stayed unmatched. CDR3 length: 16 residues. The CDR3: CASSLRQGAASDGYTF. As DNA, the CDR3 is TGTGCCAGCAGCCTCAGACAGGGGGCCGCGTCGGATGGCTACACCTTC. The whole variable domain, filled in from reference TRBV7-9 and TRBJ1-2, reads DTGVSQNPRHKITKRGQNVTFRCDPISEHNRLYWYRQTLGQGPEFLTYFQNEAQLEKSRLLSDRFSAERPKGSFSTLEIQRTEQGDSAMYLCASSLRQGAASDGYTFGSGTRLTVV.

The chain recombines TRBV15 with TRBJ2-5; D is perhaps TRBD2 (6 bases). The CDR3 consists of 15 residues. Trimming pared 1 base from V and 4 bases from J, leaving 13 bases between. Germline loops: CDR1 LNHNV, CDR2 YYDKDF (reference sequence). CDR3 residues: CATSRGGGGVETQYF. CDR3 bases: TGTGCCACCAGCAGAGGGGGAGGAGGGGTAGAGACCCAGTACTTC.

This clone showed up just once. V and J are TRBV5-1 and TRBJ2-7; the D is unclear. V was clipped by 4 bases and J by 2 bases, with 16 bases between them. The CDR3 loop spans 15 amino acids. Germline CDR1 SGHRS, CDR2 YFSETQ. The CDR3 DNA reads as TGCGCCAGCAGCCACCCCGGAGCGCCCACCTACGAGCAGTACTTC. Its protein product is CASSHPGAPTYEQYF.

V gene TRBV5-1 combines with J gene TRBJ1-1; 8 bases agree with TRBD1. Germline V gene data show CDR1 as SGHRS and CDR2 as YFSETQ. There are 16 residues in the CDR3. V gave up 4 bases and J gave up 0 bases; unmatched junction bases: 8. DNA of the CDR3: TGCGCCAGCAGCACCTGGACAGGGCCATTGAACACTGAAGCTTTCTTT. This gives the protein CASSTWTGPLNTEAFF.

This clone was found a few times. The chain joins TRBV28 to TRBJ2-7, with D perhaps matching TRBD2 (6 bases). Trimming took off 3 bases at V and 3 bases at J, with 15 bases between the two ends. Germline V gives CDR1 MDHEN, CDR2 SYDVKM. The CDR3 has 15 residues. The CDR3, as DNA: TGTGCCAGCAGTTTCTATAGGACTACCAACTACGAGCAGTACTTC. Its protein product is CASSFYRTTNYEQYF.

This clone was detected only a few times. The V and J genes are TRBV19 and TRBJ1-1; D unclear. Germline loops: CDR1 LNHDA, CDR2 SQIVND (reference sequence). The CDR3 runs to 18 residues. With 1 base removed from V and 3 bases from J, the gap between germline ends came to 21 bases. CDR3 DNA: TGTGCCAGTAGTATAGTTAGGACCGCCTTGCGGTTCGACACTGAAGCTTTCTTT. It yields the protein CASSIVRTALRFDTEAFF.

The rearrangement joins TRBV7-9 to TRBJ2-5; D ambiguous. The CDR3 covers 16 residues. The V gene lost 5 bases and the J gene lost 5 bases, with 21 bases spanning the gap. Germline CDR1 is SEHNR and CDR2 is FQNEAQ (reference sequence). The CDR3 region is CASSLLASGPTETQYF. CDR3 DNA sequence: TGTGCCAGCAGCCTTCTGGCATCTGGACCAACGGAGACCCAGTACTTC.

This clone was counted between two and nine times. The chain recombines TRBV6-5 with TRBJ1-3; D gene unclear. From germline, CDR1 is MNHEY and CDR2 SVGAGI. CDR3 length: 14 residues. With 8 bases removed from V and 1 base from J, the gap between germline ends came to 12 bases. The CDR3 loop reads CASLRVFSGNTIYF. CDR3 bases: TGTGCCAGCCTCAGAGTCTTTTCTGGAAACACCATATATTTT.

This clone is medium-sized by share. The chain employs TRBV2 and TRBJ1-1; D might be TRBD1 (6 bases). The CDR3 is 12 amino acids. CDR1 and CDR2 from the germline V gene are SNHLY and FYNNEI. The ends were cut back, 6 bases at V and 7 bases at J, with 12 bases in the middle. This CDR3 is CASRQGRFEAFF. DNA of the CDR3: TGTGCCAGCAGACAGGGCCGCTTTGAAGCTTTCTTT.

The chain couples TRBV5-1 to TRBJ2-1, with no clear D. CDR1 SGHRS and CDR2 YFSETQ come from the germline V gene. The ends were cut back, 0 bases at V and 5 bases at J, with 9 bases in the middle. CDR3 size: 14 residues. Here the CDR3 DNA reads TGCGCCAGCAGCTTGGGGTCTGGAGACAATGAGCAGTTCTTC. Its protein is CASSLGSGDNEQFF.